Shown below are 21 T cell receptor beta chains from a single sample sequenced in a study of CD8 T cells in ankylosing spondylitis. TCRdb passed the 5' RACE reads through MiXCR, listing each CDR3 protein once. The data contain some 700,000 distinct CDR3 sequences, 15% to 20% of them singletons. Findings of the study overall: Ankylosing spondylitis blood appeared to carry a characteristic TCR beta motif of roughly 8 highly homologous variants.

No antigen has been assigned to these receptors. The material sequenced was blood, either unsorted or a sorted T cell fraction (not recorded which). The receptors here all came from a male donor with ankylosing spondylitis.

The genes are TRBV27 and TRBJ2-7; 8 bases line up with TRBD1. The CDR3 length is 15 residues. With 0 bases clipped from V and 6 bases from J, the junction kept 7 bases outside the gene matches. The germline CDR1 and CDR2 sequences are MNHEY and SMNVEV (reference sequence). The CDR3 spells CASSLSQTGAAEQYF. CDR3 coding DNA: TGTGCCAGCAGTTTATCCCAGACAGGGGCTGCCGAGCAGTACTTC.

The chain joins TRBV29-1 to TRBJ2-7, with D unresolved. V was shortened by 2 bases and J by 5 bases, with 10 bases between the two germline ends. CDR1 is SQVTM, CDR2 ANQGSEA, per germline. The CDR3 covers 12 residues. The CDR3: CSVESGPHEQYF. CDR3 in DNA: TGCAGCGTTGAATCGGGTCCCCACGAGCAGTACTTC.

In this sample, this clonotype turned up a few times. DNA of the CDR3: TGTGCCAGCAGTACGGGACAGGGCCTCTACACCTTC. Translating it yields CASSTGQGLYTF. The chain employs TRBV12-3 or TRBV12-4 and TRBJ1-2, with 9 bases matching TRBD1. The CDR3 sequence is 12 residues long. The J segment lost 10 bases and the V segment lost 5 bases, leaving 5 bases of the junction unmatched.

This clonotype was counted a few times. This chain links TRBV3-1 with TRBJ2-3; TRBD2 matches 14 bases. V lost 0 bases to trimming and J lost 3 bases; unmatched junction nucleotides: 11. CDR3 size: 20 residues. Germline-derived CDR1 and CDR2 are LGHDT and YNNKEL (reference sequence). The CDR3 DNA reads as TGTGCCAGCAGCCAAGATACCCCGGGACTAGCGGGAGTAGAAACAGATACGCAGTATTTT. It codes for CASSQDTPGLAGVETDTQYF.

This clonotype was detected many times. V and J are TRBV28 and TRBJ1-5, with D maybe TRBD1 (6 bases). V gave up 6 bases and J gave up 6 bases, with 9 bases separating them. The germline V gene encodes CDR1 MDHEN and CDR2 SYDVKM. This CDR3 comprises 12 residues. CDR3 DNA sequence: TGTGCCAGCAGACCAGGGGCTCAGCCCCAGCATTTT. Protein: CASRPGAQPQHF.

This clonotype was counted ten times or more. The chain couples TRBV5-1 to TRBJ1-1, with D uncertain. Germline lookup yields CDR1 SGHRS and CDR2 YFSETQ. V was clipped by 4 bases and J by 1 base, with 20 bases between them. This CDR3 has 17 residues. The CDR3 nucleotides are TGCGCCAGCAGCCCCGGCAGAGAGCCCCTGGGGAACACTGAAGCTTTCTTT. Amino acid sequence: CASSPGREPLGNTEAFF.

This clonotype was picked up a small number of times. The rearrangement joins TRBV12-3 or TRBV12-4 to TRBJ1-6; D is undetermined. The CDR3 is made up of 12 amino acids. The V end lost 6 bases, the J end lost 9 bases, and 9 bases lay between the germline ends. The CDR3 coding sequence is TGTGCCAGCAGCCACTCAGCTTCACCCCTCCACTTT. Its protein is CASSHSASPLHF.

This chain links TRBV30 with TRBJ2-3; possible D gene TRBD1, 7 bases. The germline V and J ends were trimmed by 1 base and 2 bases, with 16 bases remaining between them. CDR3 length: 16 residues. Germline CDR1 reads GTSNPN; CDR2 reads SVGIG (reference sequence). The CDR3 loop reads CAWSAGRQGYTDTQYF. The CDR3 DNA sequence: TGTGCCTGGAGTGCCGGGAGACAGGGATACACAGATACGCAGTATTTT. The variable domain in full, with the rest retrieved from reference TRBV30 and TRBJ2-3, is SQTIHQWPATLVQPVGSPLSLECTVEGTSNPNLYWYRQAAGRGLQLLFYSVGIGQISSEVPQNLSASRPQDRQFILSSKKLLLSDSGFYLCAWSAGRQGYTDTQYFGPGTRLTVL.

This clonotype was recorded at least ten times. This CDR3 reads CASSLGGTGISKAFF. The CDR3 DNA follows: TGTGCCAGCAGTTTAGGCGGGACAGGGATAAGTAAAGCTTTCTTT. The chain joins TRBV12-3 or TRBV12-4 to TRBJ1-1; 9 bases align to TRBD1. This CDR3 spans 15 amino acids. V was pared by 1 base and J by 9 bases, with 9 bases of the junction left unmatched.

This rearrangement joins TRBV4-2 to TRBJ1-3, with D tentatively TRBD1 (6 bases). Per germline, CDR1 LGHNA and CDR2 YNFKEQ. V was shortened by 0 bases and J by 7 bases, with 10 bases between the two germline ends. The length of the CDR3 is 14 residues. CDR3: CASSQERGRNTIYF. Written as DNA, the CDR3 is TGTGCCAGCAGCCAAGAGCGGGGGCGGAACACCATATATTTT.

This clonotype was seen only a few times. This chain links TRBV27 with TRBJ2-7; TRBD1 is a possible D gene (5 bases). Germline CDR1 is MNHEY and CDR2 is SMNVEV (reference sequence). The V and J ends lost 3 bases and 3 bases respectively, with 15 bases between them. CDR3 length: 15 residues. CDR3 coding DNA: TGTGCCAGCAGTTTGGGGCCTGTGAATTTCTACGAGCAGTACTTC. Translation gives CASSLGPVNFYEQYF.

This chain uses TRBV20-1 with TRBJ2-7; D is uncertain. Germline CDR1 reads DFQATT; CDR2 reads SNEGSKA (reference sequence). The CDR3 sequence is 13 residues long. V was shortened by 0 bases and J by 6 bases, with 12 bases between the two germline ends. CDR3 coding DNA: TGCAGTGCTAGAGAGAAACCCCTGGTCGAGCAGTACTTC. Translation gives CSAREKPLVEQYF.

In this sample, this clonotype turned up a few times. This chain connects TRBV28 to TRBJ2-1; D possibly matches TRBD1 or TRBD2 (5 bases each). The CDR3 is 15 amino acids. V was cut by 2 bases and J by 2 bases, with 10 bases left in between. Germline assignment: CDR1 MDHEN and CDR2 SYDVKM. CDR3 sequence (DNA): TGTGCCAGCAGTTTAGAGGGACCACCCTACAATGAGCAGTTCTTC. Amino acids: CASSLEGPPYNEQFF.

The rearrangement joins TRBV2 to TRBJ2-7; weak D call: TRBD2 (5 bases). The CDR3 loop spans 14 amino acids. Germline assignment: CDR1 SNHLY and CDR2 FYNNEI. Trimming took 4 bases from V and 3 from J, leaving 13 bases between them. CDR3 coding DNA: TGTGCCAGCAGTGCATACTCGGGGATCTACGAGCAGTACTTC. Amino acids: CASSAYSGIYEQYF.

The chain uses TRBV9 and TRBJ2-3, with 7 bases identical to TRBD2. The CDR3 is 15 amino acids. The V segment lost 0 bases and the J segment 2 bases; nucleotides outside the gene matches: 3. Germline CDR1 SGDLS, CDR2 YYNGEE. CDR3 coding DNA: TGTGCCAGCAGCGTAGACGGGGGGATCACAGATACGCAGTATTTT. This codes for CASSVDGGITDTQYF. The whole variable domain, filled in from reference TRBV9 and TRBJ2-3, reads DSGVTQTPKHLITATGQRVTLRCSPRSGDLSVYWYQQSLDQGLQFLIQYYNGEERAKGNILERFSAQQFPDLHSELNLSSLELGDSALYFCASSVDGGITDTQYFGPGTRLTVL.

This clonotype was observed a handful of times. The chain carries TRBV12-3 or TRBV12-4 and TRBJ2-5; D is possibly TRBD2 (5 bases). The CDR3 has 14 amino acids. V lost 5 bases to trimming and J lost 5 bases, with 15 bases between them. The CDR3 region has the DNA TGTGCCAGCAGTCGGGAAACGGCGGCGGAGACCCAGTACTTC. This encodes CASSRETAAETQYF.

J is TRBJ1-2 and V is TRBV29-1; D call uncertain. This CDR3 has 14 amino acids. Germline loops: CDR1 SQVTM, CDR2 ANQGSEA. V was shortened by 2 bases and J by 0 bases, with 10 bases between the two germline ends. As DNA, the CDR3 is TGCAGCGTTGAAAGGGCAGGAGCTAACTATGGCTACACCTTC. It codes for CSVERAGANYGYTF.

There are many counts of this clonotype. The chain uses TRBV4-1 and TRBJ2-7; either TRBD1 or TRBD2 may supply D (5 bases each). V lost 3 bases to trimming and J lost 10 bases, with 13 bases between them. Germline V gives CDR1 MGHRA, CDR2 YSYEKL. CDR3 length: 12 amino acids. CDR3 DNA: TGCGCCAGCAGCCAGTCCACAGGAGGTCAGTACTTC. Encoded protein: CASSQSTGGQYF.

Points on this clonotype: The germline gene is not matched at one end of the junction; a read error may be the cause. V usage is TRBV11-2 and J usage is TRBJ2-2; unclear D gene. This CDR3 has 13 amino acids. The germline CDR1 and CDR2 sequences are SGHAT and FQNNGV. The CDR3 protein is CASTLASAGELFF. The CDR3 DNA sequence: TGTGCCAGCACCTTAGCTTCAGCCGGGGAGCTGTTTTTT.

The chain joins TRBV11-2 to TRBJ2-5, with 8 bases matching TRBD2. There are 12 residues in the CDR3. V was pared by 3 bases and J by 7 bases, with 1 base of the junction left unmatched. In germline, CDR1 is SGHAT, CDR2 FQNNGV. The chain's CDR3 is CASSFGGGTQYF. The CDR3 coding sequence is TGTGCCAGCAGCTTCGGGGGGGGGACCCAGTACTTC.

The chain employs TRBV11-2 and TRBJ2-3; D uncertain. Germline V lookup: CDR1 SGHAT, CDR2 FQNNGV. The CDR3 length is 14 residues. V was shortened by 5 bases and J by 5 bases, with 14 bases between the two germline ends. CDR3 amino acids: CASSPTRSGDTQYF. CDR3 bases: TGTGCCAGCAGCCCAACTCGGAGTGGAGATACGCAGTATTTT. The variable domain in full, completed from reference TRBV11-2 and TRBJ2-3, reads EAGVAQSPRYKIIEKRQSVAFWCNPISGHATLYWYQQILGQGPKLLIQFQNNGVVDDSQLPKDRFSAERLKGVDSTLKIQPAKLEDSAVYLCASSPTRSGDTQYFGPGTRLTVL.